These 17 T cell receptor beta chains originate from one sample sequenced in a study of CD8+CD57+ T cells in acquired aplastic anemia. The use of genomic DNA as template underpinned the TCR beta VDJ and CDR3 profiling. Each CDR3 protein gets one entry after TCRdb re-called the reads with MiXCR. The sample records roughly 130,000 distinct CDR3 sequences, around 50% being singletons. Sequencing input: sorted CD4+, CD8+, or CD8+CD57+ T cells (not recorded which) from PBMCs. These TCRs come from a human donor in good health, serving as a control.

This clonotype was counted ten times or more. The CDR3 protein is CASSQGVVETQYF. The CDR3 DNA is TGTGCCAGCAGCCAGGGGGTTGTCGAGACCCAGTACTTC. This rearrangement joins TRBV5-6 to TRBJ2-5; 7 bases line up with TRBD1. The trim removed 4 bases at V and 5 bases at J, leaving 5 bases unmatched. The CDR3 has 13 amino acids. Germline CDR1 reads SGHDT; CDR2 reads YYEEEE.

Regarding this clonotype: One junction end disagrees with the germline gene, perhaps due to a read error. The chain links TRBV25-1 to TRBJ1-6; no clear D gene. Germline V gives CDR1 MGHDK, CDR2 SYGVNS. CDR3 length: 13 amino acids. The CDR3 nucleotides read TGTGCCAGGAGTGCTAGTGAAGGTTCACCCCTCCACTTT. This codes for CARSASEGSPLHF.

The sample holds a few counts of this clonotype. The rearrangement joins TRBV6-5 to TRBJ1-3; no clear D. CDR1 MNHEY and CDR2 SVGAGI come from the germline V gene. The CDR3 runs to 16 residues. V was shortened by 0 bases and J by 2 bases, with 11 bases between the two germline ends. The CDR3 region is CASSYSEVGTGNTIYF. The CDR3, as DNA: TGTGCCAGCAGTTACTCCGAAGTGGGGACTGGAAACACCATATATTTT.

This clonotype was seen ten or more times. The chain links TRBV18 to TRBJ1-6; weak D call: TRBD1 (6 bases). Germline CDR1 and CDR2: KGHSH and LQKENI. V lost 6 bases and J lost 7, with 13 bases in between. The CDR3 extends over 14 amino acids. The CDR3 region has the DNA TGTGCCAGCTCCAAGGACAGACTGAATTCACCCCTCCACTTT. This codes for CASSKDRLNSPLHF.

The V and J genes are TRBV24-1 and TRBJ2-7; 7 bases align to TRBD1. Trimming took 8 bases from V and 0 from J; bases not matched to a gene: 6. Germline CDR1 KGHDR, CDR2 SFDVKD. There are 14 residues in the CDR3. The CDR3 loop is CATKRGPSSYEQYF. The DNA of the CDR3 is TGTGCCACCAAAAGGGGGCCAAGCTCCTACGAGCAGTACTTC.

Note on this clonotype: A much more abundant neighbour one base away suggests this may be a read error. The chain links TRBV19 to TRBJ1-1; D is undetermined. The V end lost 11 bases, the J end lost 0 bases, and 13 bases lay between the germline ends. The CDR3 length is 13 residues. The germline V gene has CDR1 LNHDA and CDR2 SQIVND (reference sequence). The CDR3 protein is CAWSLGMNTEAFF. The CDR3 DNA follows: TGTGCCTGGAGTTTGGGTATGAACACTGAAGCTTTCTTT.

V is TRBV10-2 and J is TRBJ1-1; D uncertain. Per the germline V gene, CDR1 is WSHSY and CDR2 is SAAADI. The CDR3 is made up of 14 amino acids. The germline V and J ends were trimmed by 7 bases and 1 base, with 13 bases remaining between them. The CDR3 sequence: CASKEAASNTEAFF. CDR3 DNA sequence: TGCGCCAGCAAAGAGGCAGCCTCGAACACTGAAGCTTTCTTT.

This clonotype was counted at least ten times. This sequence joins TRBV6-1 and TRBJ2-7; TRBD2 aligns across 9 bases. Germline V gene sequence: CDR1 MNHNS, CDR2 SASEGT. The length of the CDR3 is 16 residues. Trimming at V came to 5 bases and at J to 5 bases, leaving 13 bases not matched to a gene. The CDR3 region has the DNA TGTGCCAGCAGTCCCCTTAGGGCGGGGGGGCCGCACGAGCAGTACTTC. The encoded protein is CASSPLRAGGPHEQYF.

This chain links TRBV15 with TRBJ1-3; the match to TRBD1 covers 7 bases. Per the germline V gene, CDR1 is LNHNV and CDR2 is YYDKDF (reference sequence). Trimming removed 3 bases from V and 8 bases from J; junction bases left unmatched: 7. The CDR3 has 14 amino acids. CDR3 in amino acids: CATSSGQAGDTIYF. DNA of the CDR3: TGTGCCACCAGCAGCGGACAGGCCGGGGACACCATATATTTT.

The table lists this clonotype with many counts. The genes are TRBV29-1 and TRBJ1-1; TRBD1 is a possible D gene (5 bases). Germline-derived CDR1 and CDR2 are SQVTM and ANQGSEA. The germline V and J ends were trimmed by 5 bases and 5 bases, with 9 bases remaining between them. The CDR3 totals 11 residues. Written as DNA, the CDR3 is TGCAGCGTTCAGGGATTTACTGAAGCTTTCTTT. Translation: CSVQGFTEAFF.

In this sample, this clonotype turned up many times. The chain carries TRBV11-1 and TRBJ2-5; 7 nucleotides agree with TRBD1. The V segment lost 3 bases and the J segment 2 bases; nucleotides outside the gene matches: 6. The CDR3 is 15 residues long. Germline lookup yields CDR1 SGHAT and CDR2 FQDESV (reference sequence). CDR3 residues: CASSLRQGWQETQYF. The CDR3 DNA sequence: TGTGCCAGCAGCTTGCGACAGGGCTGGCAAGAGACCCAGTACTTC.

The gene calls are TRBV15 and TRBJ2-1, with a weak D call TRBD2 (6 bases). CDR1 is LNHNV, CDR2 YYDKDF, per germline (reference sequence). The CDR3 extends over 10 amino acids. The V end was cut by 11 bases, the J end by 4 bases, with 6 bases between. Here the CDR3 reads CAGGYNEQFF. The CDR3 DNA follows: TGTGCCGGGGGGTACAATGAGCAGTTCTTC.

This clonotype occurred many times. V usage is TRBV9 and J usage is TRBJ1-1; no clear D gene. There are 13 residues in the CDR3. Trimming removed 0 bases at V and 4 bases at J, with 7 bases between. CDR1 and CDR2 from the germline V gene are SGDLS and YYNGEE. CDR3 region: CASSVEHSTEAFF. The CDR3 nucleotides read TGTGCCAGCAGCGTAGAACACAGCACTGAAGCTTTCTTT.

This clonotype was counted ten times or more. The J gene is TRBJ1-5, the V gene TRBV5-5; D is undetermined. CDR3 length equals 13 residues. Looked up from germline, CDR1 is SGHKS and CDR2 is YYEKEE (reference sequence). Trimming shortened V by 1 base and J by 10 bases, and 12 bases separated the two germline ends. The CDR3 nucleotides read TGTGCCAGCAGCTTGATGGGAGATCGACCCCAGCATTTT. This encodes CASSLMGDRPQHF.

The chain has TRBV4-2 and TRBJ2-7; 10 bases line up with TRBD2. CDR1 LGHNA and CDR2 YNFKEQ come from the germline V gene. V shed 3 bases and J 2 bases; nucleotides not matched to a gene: 16. CDR3 length: 19 residues. The CDR3: CASSQDRKERGGRTYEQYF. The CDR3 DNA is TGTGCCAGCAGCCAGGACAGGAAGGAGCGGGGGGGTAGGACCTACGAGCAGTACTTC.

This clonotype was seen many times. J is TRBJ2-2 and V is TRBV20-1; D might be TRBD1 or TRBD2, each matching 5 bases. CDR1 and CDR2 (germline): DFQATT, SNEGSKA (reference sequence). CDR3 length: 20 amino acids. V was pared by 0 bases and J by 7 bases, with 30 bases between. The CDR3 DNA reads TGCAGTGCTAGAGACCTGTCACTAGTTGGGACCACTAGGTTGCGCGGGGAGCTGTTTTTT. Encoded protein: CSARDLSLVGTTRLRGELFF.

This sequence joins TRBV5-4 and TRBJ1-2; weak D call: TRBD1 (5 bases). The CDR3 extends over 15 amino acids. V was clipped by 0 bases and J by 6 bases, with 15 bases between them. Looked up from germline, CDR1 is SGHNT and CDR2 is YYREEE (reference sequence). The CDR3 DNA is TGTGCCAGCAGCTTGGCCAGTAGGGGTGGGAATGGCTACACCTTC. The encoded protein is CASSLASRGGNGYTF.